This TCR beta chain is from a study of identical twins. Broader study findings: Conclusions relied on cross-sectional statistical analysis, not following the same donors. Models underestimated how often monozygotic twins shared out-of-frame TCR alpha.

Unique molecular identifiers were present on the cDNA, and a universal primer site came from template switching. TCRdb fed the 5' RACE reads into MiXCR, producing one record per CDR3 protein. The data show about 700,000 distinct CDR3 sequences, 8.5% to 9% seen once. This clonotype came up a few times. Its antigen is unknown. V shed 5 bases and J shed 5 bases, with 13 bases lying between them. The CDR3 spans 13 residues. Germline V gene data show CDR1 as SGHTA and CDR2 as FQGNSA. These records were also assigned to another study, of yellow fever vaccine responses in identical twins.

The chain is built from TRBV7-2 and TRBJ2-7; D remains ambiguous. The sequence was collected from a woman aged 18-29 years in good health. The sequenced sample was PBMCs. The CDR3 DNA reads TGTGCCAGCAGCCTATCCCTAGTAGACGAGCAGTACTTC. This encodes CASSLSLVDEQYF.